In its sample, the clone carrying this T cell receptor beta chain was seen many times. These data belong to a study of T-cell reconstitution after alpha-beta-depleted transplantation in children. For TCRbeta, the library was prepared with unique molecular identifiers. From the PCR reads, TCRdb called clonotypes with MiXCR, one entry per CDR3 protein. This sample has a few hundred thousand distinct CDR3 sequences, with 9.7% found just once. Germline V gene sequence: CDR1 LNHNV, CDR2 YYDKDF (reference sequence). CDR3 length: 18 amino acids. Trimming shortened V by 3 bases and J by 0 bases, and 18 bases separated the two germline ends.

The chain has TRBV15 and TRBJ1-3, with D possibly being TRBD1 (5 bases). The receptor was isolated from a human donor who donated a stem cell graft to a child with SCID. The sequencing here drew on PBMCs from the stem cell graft donor, taken from the stem cell graft. The CDR3 sequence: CATSRTYIQGTSGNTIYF. Written as DNA, the CDR3 is TGTGCCACCAGCAGGACATATATCCAGGGTACCTCTGGAAACACCATATATTTT.